This T cell receptor beta chain was sequenced during a study of regulatory T cells in long-lasting Graves disease (dated by TCRdb to 2020 to 2022). As for the study more broadly: To count as having persistent Graves' disease, a patient had to have received antithyroid drug treatment for over 5 years with TSH receptor autoantibodies remaining persistently positive. Patients with persistent Graves' disease were compared with patients with newly diagnosed Graves' disease using TCR sequencing and RNA sequencing of peripheral blood. The study took place in China and was registered as a clinical trial. A total of roughly 33 samples underwent TCR sequencing: about 13 from persistent and around 20 from newly diagnosed Graves' disease patients. On average, persistent Graves' disease patients in the clinical cohort had been on antithyroid drugs for approximately 10 years. Study-wide conclusions, independent of this receptor: Sequencing and analysis were limited to the TCR beta chain. More public clonotypes were shared among persistent patients (2,741) than among newly diagnosed patients (more than 950). Compared with newly diagnosed patients, persistent Graves' disease patients had lower TCR Shannon entropy and fewer highly expanded clones, which suggests clonal expansion. The study examined only peripheral blood because the primary lesion, thyroid tissue, could not be accessed. Preferential use of TRBV28, TRBJ1-2 and TRBJ2-5 was observed in persistent disease, whereas TRBV20-1 and TRBJ2-1 were favored in newly diagnosed disease. As a limitation, the authors acknowledged that the small sample size may reduce accuracy.

The sample's time point label, decoded: persistent/refractory GD, antithyroid drugs over 5 years with positive TRAb. For both TCR sequencing and RNA sequencing, RNA was extracted from PBMCs using TRIzol. The diagnosis of Graves' disease was made according to American Thyroid Association guidelines. Recruitment of patients was carried out at an endocrinology department in Xi'an, China. Each patient gave approximately 10 milliliters of peripheral blood, collected in an EDTA anticoagulant tube. Ficoll Paque Plus density gradient separation was used to isolate PBMCs, and no further T cell sorting was performed. An Agilent 2100 Bioanalyzer and agarose gel were used to check RNA quality, while a NanoDrop 2000 measured RNA concentration. The library came from multiplex PCR. Instrument on record: Illumina HiSeq 4000. To build TCR beta libraries, CDR3 regions were amplified by Arm-PCR using iRepertoire HTBI primers. Gel purification was performed on PCR products prior to sequencing. The authors' pipeline ran thus. Across samples, some 62 TRBV and 14 TRBJ segments were identified and used for gene usage analysis of CDR3 amino acid clonotypes. COPE and FqMerger were used to merge filtered high-quality paired reads into contigs. BLAST was used to align contigs to IMGT TRBV, TRBD and TRBJ reference genes, with CDR3 defined following IMGT. Highly expanded clones were defined as clonotypes with a frequency above 0.1%. Shannon entropy was used to measure repertoire diversity, and the Gini coefficient was used to measure V-J evenness. A clonotype was considered public if more than one individual shared it. TCRdb itself trimmed the public reads at Q25 with fastp, ran MiXCR and retained productive beta chains. Each CDR3 protein gets just one entry, which takes the most common genes and DNA from the rows behind it. These V and J calls rely on TCRdb rather than the paper's analysis. The sample includes about 290,000 distinct CDR3 sequences, with roughly 21% observed a single time. The ten biggest clones cover about 61% of the sample.

CDR1 and CDR2 are drawn from the germline V gene: MNHEY, SVGEGT. V and J are trimmed by 4 bases and 3 bases, and the gene matches miss 9 bases of the junction. The CDR3 spans 15 residues, from the cysteine through the phenylalanine. Only CDR3 DNA is held: 45 bases, read in frame from base 1. This clonotype was seen many times. No antigen is known for it. The sample holds no much larger clone one base away, and base qualities are not on file. The clonotype originates from a female donor with Graves disease. Sample: peripheral blood mononuclear cells (PBMCs), taken when the disease was refractory, from a patient treated with antithyroid drugs. The sequence links TRBV6-2 or TRBV6-3 to TRBJ2-7, with 7 bases aligning to TRBD2. The CDR3 protein sequence reads: CASSSTGLFFYEQYF. The bases read TGTGCCAGCAGTTCAACGGGACTATTCTTCTACGAGCAGTACTTC.